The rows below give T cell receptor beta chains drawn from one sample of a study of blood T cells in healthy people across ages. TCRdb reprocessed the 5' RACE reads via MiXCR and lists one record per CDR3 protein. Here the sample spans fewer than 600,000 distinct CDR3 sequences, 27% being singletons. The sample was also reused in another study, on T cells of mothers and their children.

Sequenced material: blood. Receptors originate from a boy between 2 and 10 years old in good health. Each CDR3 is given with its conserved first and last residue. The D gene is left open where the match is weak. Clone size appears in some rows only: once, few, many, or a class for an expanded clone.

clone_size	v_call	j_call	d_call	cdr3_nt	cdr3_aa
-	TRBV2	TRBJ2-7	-	TGTGCCAGCATATATTCTGGAGCCTACGAGCAGTACTTC	CASIYSGAYEQYF
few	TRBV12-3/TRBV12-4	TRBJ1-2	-	TGTGCCAGCAGCCCTATGGAAAACTATGGCTACACCTTC	CASSPMENYGYTF
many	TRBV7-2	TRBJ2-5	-	TGTGCCAGCAGCTTAGTGGACGGTTTCGAGACCCAGTACTTC	CASSLVDGFETQYF
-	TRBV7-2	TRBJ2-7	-	TGTGCCAGCAGCCCAGGGAGCGGGCGCATTCCCTACGAGCAGTACTTC	CASSPGSGRIPYEQYF
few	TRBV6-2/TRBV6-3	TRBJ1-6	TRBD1	TGTGCCAGCAGTTCCCGGACAGGAGGCTCACCCCTCCACTTT	CASSSRTGGSPLHF
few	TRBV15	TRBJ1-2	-	TGTGCCACCAGCAGAGATCAGGGAAGGTACTATGGCTACACCTTC	CATSRDQGRYYGYTF
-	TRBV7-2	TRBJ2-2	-	TGTGCCAGCAGCTTAGTCCCGGGTAGAGGGAACGGGGAGCTGTTTTTT	CASSLVPGRGNGELFF
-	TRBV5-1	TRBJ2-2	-	TGCGCCAGCAGCTTCACCCACGGACAGTTCGGGAGGCCAAACACCGGGGAGCTGTTTTTT	CASSFTHGQFGRPNTGELFF
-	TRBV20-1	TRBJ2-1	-	TGCAGTGCTAGAGAGGGAGGTTCCTACAATGAGCAGTTCTTC	CSAREGGSYNEQFF
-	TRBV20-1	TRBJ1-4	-	TGCAGTGCCCTACACCGTCACAATGAAAAACTGTTTTTT	CSALHRHNEKLFF
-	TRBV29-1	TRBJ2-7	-	TGCAGCGTCGAGACGGCAGATTACGAGCAGTACTTC	CSVETADYEQYF
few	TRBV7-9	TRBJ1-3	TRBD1	TGTGCCAGCAGCCCCCGGACAGGGGGCAAAGGAAACACCATATATTTT	CASSPRTGGKGNTIYF
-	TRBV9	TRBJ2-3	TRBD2	TGTGCCAGCAGCGTACGGACTAGCGGGGGAAGCACAGATACGCAGTATTTT	CASSVRTSGGSTDTQYF
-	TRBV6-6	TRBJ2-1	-	TGTGCCAGCAGTTCTCCCCGGGGCTCCTACAATGAGCAGTTCTTC	CASSSPRGSYNEQFF
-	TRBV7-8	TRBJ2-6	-	TGTGCCAGCAGCTTGGGGACTGTCCTGACTTTC	CASSLGTVLTF
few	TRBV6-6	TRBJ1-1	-	TGTGCCAGCAGTCGTCAATGGGGCAGGGGACCTGAAGCTTTCTTT	CASSRQWGRGPEAFF
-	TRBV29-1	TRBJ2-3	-	TGCAGCGCCAGCGGTAGGGCGACAGATACGCAGTATTTT	CSASGRATDTQYF
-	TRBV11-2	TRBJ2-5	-	TGTGCCAGCGGTAGGGGTGGTGGGCCCCAAGAGACCCAGTACTTC	CASGRGGGPQETQYF
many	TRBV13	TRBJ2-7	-	TGTGCCAGCAGCTCTGATGAGGACCCCTACGAGCAGTACTTC	CASSSDEDPYEQYF
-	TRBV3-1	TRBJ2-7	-	TGTGCCAGCAGCCACGGTCACGAGGCAGGGGCCTACGAGCAGTACTTC	CASSHGHEAGAYEQYF
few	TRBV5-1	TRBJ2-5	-	TGCGCCAGCAGCTTGTGGCAGGGACAGACCCAGTACTTC	CASSLWQGQTQYF
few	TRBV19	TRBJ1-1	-	TGTGCCAGTAGTAGGTCGACTATCACTGAAGCTTTCTTT	CASSRSTITEAFF
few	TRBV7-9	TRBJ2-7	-	TGTGCCAGCAGCCTCCCGGCCCTACCAATGGAGCAGTACTTC	CASSLPALPMEQYF
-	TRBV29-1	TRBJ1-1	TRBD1	TGCAGCGTTGAAGATAGGAGGCAGGGGGACACTGAAGCTTTCTTT	CSVEDRRQGDTEAFF
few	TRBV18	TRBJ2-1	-	TGTGCCAGCTCACCACACCTAGTTGATGAGCAGTTCTTC	CASSPHLVDEQFF